The rows below give T cell receptor beta chains drawn from one sample of a study of T cell responses to AZD1222 COVID-19 vaccine. Repertoires were generated with immunoSEQ multiplex PCR, while TCRdb's copy carries only in-frame clones and drops some. The table includes about 140,000 clones, approximately 89% detected once. Sequences were derived from peripheral blood, sampled on day 0 of AZD1222 vaccination. The receptors shown here come from an adult in good health. CDR3s include the opening cysteine and the closing phenylalanine or tryptophan. D genes are given only for firm matches. Clone size is stated in some rows and not others, as once, few, many or a class when expanded.

size,D,J,V,DNA,CDR3
-,-,TRBJ2-1,TRBV6-5,TGTGCCAGCAATAGACAGGCCTCCTACAATGAGCAGTTCTTC,CASNRQASYNEQFF
-,-,TRBJ2-3,TRBV24-1,TGTGCCACCAGTGAAAAGCGGACTAGCACAGATACGCAGTATTTT,CATSEKRTSTDTQYF
few,-,TRBJ1-1,TRBV6-5,TGTGCCAGCAGTTCAGCACACAGGGCTGAAGCTTTCTTT,CASSSAHRAEAFF
-,-,TRBJ2-5,TRBV13,TGTGCCAGCAGCTTTAGATCCTTTCCGCTAAGGAGAAAGACCCAGTACTTC,CASSFRSFPLRRKTQYF
-,-,TRBJ1-4,TRBV5-4,TGTGCCAGCAGCCCAGAGAAGGGGAGGGAAAAACTGTTTTTT,CASSPEKGREKLFF
-,-,TRBJ2-6,TRBV3-1/TRBV3-2,TGTGCCAGCAGCCGGCACCTCCGGGCCTATGACGGGGCCAACGTCCTGACTTTC,CASSRHLRAYDGANVLTF
-,-,TRBJ1-1,TRBV19,TGTGCCAGTAGTATAGGACTGTACACTGAAGCTTTCTTT,CASSIGLYTEAFF
-,TRBD1,TRBJ2-7,TRBV7-3,TGTGCCAGCAGCTCCCGACCGACAGGGAAGTACGAGCAGTACTTC,CASSSRPTGKYEQYF
-,-,TRBJ1-1,TRBV7-9,TGTGCCAGCAGCTTAGAACCAGCAGCCACTGAAGCTTTCTTT,CASSLEPAATEAFF
-,-,TRBJ2-1,TRBV5-4,TGTGCCAGCAGCTATGGGACTGACTACAATGAGCAGTTCTTC,CASSYGTDYNEQFF
-,-,TRBJ2-7,TRBV11-2,TGTGCCAGCAGCTTAGTACAGGGTTCCCACGAGCAGTACTTC,CASSLVQGSHEQYF
-,-,TRBJ2-2,TRBV4-1,TGCGCCAGCAGCCAAGGGGTTGGGGGACTCAGCACCGGGGAGCTGTTTTTT,CASSQGVGGLSTGELFF
-,TRBD2,TRBJ2-2,TRBV7-9,TGTGCCAGCAGCTCGGAACTAGCGGCCGGGGAGCTGTTTTTT,CASSSELAAGELFF
-,-,TRBJ1-2,TRBV29-1,TGCAGCGTTGACCAGACAGAAGGCTACACCTTC,CSVDQTEGYTF
-,-,TRBJ2-2,TRBV24-1,TGTGCCACCAGTGATTTGCCAAACACCGGGGAGCTGTTTTTT,CATSDLPNTGELFF
once,TRBD2,TRBJ2-7,TRBV4-1,TGCGCCAGCAGCCCGACAGGACTAGCGGTCTCCTACGAGCAGTACTTC,CASSPTGLAVSYEQYF
-,-,TRBJ2-3,TRBV5-1,TGCGCCACCTCCCCCGGGGCTAGCACAGATACGCAGTATTTT,CATSPGASTDTQYF
-,-,TRBJ1-2,TRBV6-2/TRBV6-3,TGTGCCAGCAGTTCGTGGGCGGGCTATGGCTACACCTTC,CASSSWAGYGYTF
-,-,TRBJ2-1,TRBV28,TGTGCCAGCAGTTTATCCTACAATGAGCAGTTCTTC,CASSLSYNEQFF
-,TRBD1,TRBJ1-2,TRBV13,TGTGCCAGCAGCTTAACAGGGGGTCTGGTCTATGGCTACACCTTC,CASSLTGGLVYGYTF
-,-,TRBJ1-2,TRBV11-3,TGTGCCAGCAGCCCAGCCGGGGGGTATGGCTACACCTTC,CASSPAGGYGYTF
-,-,TRBJ1-5,TRBV6-2/TRBV6-3,TGTGCCAGCAGTTTAGGGTTATCGGGCTGGGATCCGCCCCAGCATTTT,CASSLGLSGWDPPQHF
-,-,TRBJ1-1,TRBV28,TGTGCCAGCAGGGTACAGGGCTCTTGGACTGAAGCTTTCTTT,CASRVQGSWTEAFF
-,-,TRBJ1-1,TRBV11-2,TGTGCCAGCAGCCACCCGGGAGGGGCGGTGAACACTGAAGCTTTCTTT,CASSHPGGAVNTEAFF
few,-,TRBJ1-2,TRBV28,TGTGCCAGCAGAGGACAGCGATTAAACTATGGCTACACCTTC,CASRGQRLNYGYTF
-,-,TRBJ1-3,TRBV7-8,TGTGCCAGCAGCTTAGAAGGCAGGGGAGACACCATATATTTT,CASSLEGRGDTIYF
-,-,TRBJ1-1,TRBV7-9,TGTGCCAGCAGCTTACTTAACACTGAAGCTTTCTTT,CASSLLNTEAFF
once,TRBD1,TRBJ1-2,TRBV3-1/TRBV3-2,TGTGCCAGCACCTCCGGAGGGGGCGCAAATGGCTACACCTTC,CASTSGGGANGYTF
-,-,TRBJ1-6,TRBV11-3,TGTGCCAGCAGCTTCGTTACAGCGTACTATAATTCACCCCTCCACTTT,CASSFVTAYYNSPLHF
-,TRBD1,TRBJ1-5,TRBV7-7,TGTGCCAGCAGCTTATTGCCCTGGGACAGGGGTTTGAGCAATCAGCCCCAGCATTTT,CASSLLPWDRGLSNQPQHF